The sequence of this T cell receptor beta chain was determined in a study of cytomegalovirus exposure and HLA in healthy donors. Study-level points and caveats: Reports showed the classifier diagnosing cytomegalovirus status with high specificity and sensitivity. A later analysis found first-cohort TCR clusters tended to co-occur in the approximately 110 validation repertoires. Altogether, 150 to 200 TCR beta chains were recorded as cytomegalovirus-associated.

Generated by immunoSEQ multiplex PCR, the TCRdb table keeps only in-frame clones and is missing some. The profile shows tens of thousands of clones, roughly 93% of them singletons. Donors were drawn from the approximately 120-subject validation cohort, separate from the approximately 680-subject first cohort. This CDR3 region has 12 residues. Germline loops: CDR1 MDHEN, CDR2 SYDVKM. The ends were cut back, 7 bases at V and 5 bases at J, with 9 bases in the middle. Details on this clone: Its antigen is still unknown.

Input material: PBMCs. V is TRBV28 and J is TRBJ1-5, with unresolved D. The receptor was isolated from a woman younger than 35 in good health and CMV-seropositive. The CDR3: CASMVGDQPQHF. CDR3 DNA sequence: TGTGCCAGCATGGTGGGCGATCAGCCCCAGCATTTT.